This T cell receptor (beta chain) appears in the sequencing data of a study of blood T cell repertoires in COVID-19. Whole-study context: Sample material is recorded as cDNA or gDNA derived from T cells, B-cell-depleted T cells, or PBMCs.

From germline, CDR1 is MNHEY and CDR2 SVGAGI. The V segment lost 5 bases and the J segment 7 bases; nucleotides outside the gene matches: 10. The CDR3 covers 15 residues. The Seattle patients, enrolled during active infection, were followed longitudinally. TCRdb's copy holds only in-frame clones and misses some; the assay was immunoSEQ multiplex PCR. The sample lists approximately 300,000 clones, 85% to 90% occurring once. This sequence was found in a woman aged 45 to 65 with COVID-19, enrolled during active disease. Sequencing was done on a sample of peripheral blood. This chain joins TRBV6-5 and TRBJ2-7; 11 nucleotides agree with TRBD1. The CDR3 reads CASSPSWTGGREQYF. CDR3 coding DNA: TGTGCCAGCAGTCCTTCCTGGACAGGGGGCAGAGAGCAGTACTTC.